Below, one T cell receptor (beta chain) is given with its context. Its cognate antigen is unknown. The sample belongs to a study of blood T cells in healthy people across ages. Findings and caveats of the study: While age rose, TCR beta diversity per million T cells dropped in a roughly linear way.

Losses at the gene ends were 5 bases for V and 0 bases for J; bases not matched to a gene: 6. There are 16 residues in the CDR3. Germline V gene data show CDR1 as MNHEY and CDR2 as SVGEGT. A second PCR, run for roughly 7 to 12 cycles, used a sample-barcoded 5' primer plus a J-beta primer mix. TCRdb reprocessed the 5' RACE reads via MiXCR and lists one record per CDR3 protein. Seen here are roughly 730,000 distinct CDR3 sequences, approximately 53% observed once, and the top ten hold 25% to 30%. The chain links TRBV6-2 or TRBV6-3 to TRBJ2-7, with 11 bases identical to TRBD2. Sequences were obtained from blood. This clonotype originated in a man between 40 and 49 years old in good health. CDR3 in amino acids: CASSTRTSGSSYEQYF. Written as DNA, the CDR3 is TGTGCCAGCAGTACTAGGACTAGCGGGTCCTCCTACGAGCAGTACTTC.